The 28 T cell receptor beta chains below all came from one sample that was sequenced in a study of T cell responses to AZD1222 COVID-19 vaccine. The method was immunoSEQ multiplex PCR; TCRdb's version includes in-frame clones alone and lacks a portion of them. The data contain about 140,000 clones, approximately 90% of them singletons. This material consisted of peripheral blood, taken on day 0 of AZD1222 vaccination. The receptors were gathered from an adult in good health.

The chain is built from TRBV30 and TRBJ1-1; tentative D call: TRBD1 (5 bases). CDR3 length: 15 residues. The V gene's germline CDR1 is GTSNPN and CDR2 SVGIG (reference sequence). V dropped 5 bases and J dropped 6 bases, with 22 bases sitting between them. DNA of the CDR3: TGTGCCTGGTGCAATCAAAACTCCGGGGGGGCTGAAGCTTTCTTT. As protein: CAWCNQNSGGAEAFF. The entire variable domain, with the rest obtained from reference TRBV30 and TRBJ1-1, is as follows: SQTIHQWPATLVQPVGSPLSLECTVEGTSNPNLYWYRQAAGRGLQLLFYSVGIGQISSEVPQNLSASRPQDRQFILSSKKLLLSDSGFYLCAWCNQNSGGAEAFFGQGTRLTVV.

This clone was counted a single time. V is TRBV6-2 or TRBV6-3 and J is TRBJ2-2; 7 bases are shared with TRBD2. The trim removed 2 bases at V and 9 bases at J, leaving 12 bases unmatched. In germline, CDR1 is MNHEY, CDR2 SVGEGT. The CDR3 consists of 16 residues. The DNA of the CDR3 is TGTGCCAGCAGTTACCCGGTGCTGACTAGCTCCTGGGAGCTGTTTTTT. Translation: CASSYPVLTSSWELFF.

The chain carries TRBV5-6 and TRBJ1-6; a possible D gene is TRBD1 (5 bases). The CDR3 loop spans 12 amino acids. Germline CDR1 SGHDT, CDR2 YYEEEE. Deletions cut 4 bases from V and 10 bases from J, with 9 bases between. Written as DNA, the CDR3 is TGTGCCAGCAGCCCGGGACGGTCACCCCTCCACTTT. Translation: CASSPGRSPLHF.

The chain employs TRBV7-7 and TRBJ2-2; D is perhaps TRBD1 (6 bases). CDR3 length: 14 residues. Germline CDR1 SSHAT, CDR2 FNYEAQ (reference sequence). Trimming removed 1 base from V and 6 bases from J, with 9 bases in between. The CDR3 DNA follows: TGTGCCAGCAGCTTAGAGGGGGTCTCCGGGGAGCTGTTTTTT. This encodes CASSLEGVSGELFF.

V gene TRBV7-6 combines with J gene TRBJ2-5; 9 nucleotides agree with TRBD1. Trimming at V came to 8 bases and at J to 5 bases, leaving 9 bases not matched to a gene. Germline V CDR1 and CDR2: SGHVS, FNYEAQ. The CDR3 is 14 amino acids. The CDR3 loop is CASGTGRFGETQYF. The DNA for the CDR3 is TGTGCCAGCGGGACAGGGCGGTTTGGGGAGACCCAGTACTTC.

This clone was found once. The genes are TRBV27 and TRBJ1-1, with a tentative D call TRBD1 (5 bases). The germline V gene has CDR1 MNHEY and CDR2 SMNVEV (reference sequence). V was trimmed by 4 bases and J by 3 bases, leaving 12 bases between them. The CDR3 is made up of 14 amino acids. CDR3 bases: TGTGCCAGCAGTTCCCCCGGGGGATACACTGAAGCTTTCTTT. Translation gives CASSSPGGYTEAFF.

V is TRBV28 and J is TRBJ1-5; D gene uncertain. This CDR3 has 12 amino acids. Deletions cut 4 bases from V and 3 bases from J, with 4 bases between. CDR1 is MDHEN, CDR2 SYDVKM, per germline. The CDR3 nucleotides are TGTGCCAGCAGTTACCACAATCAGCCCCAGCATTTT. Its translation: CASSYHNQPQHF.

The chain combines TRBV19 with TRBJ1-3; D might be TRBD1 (5 bases). The CDR3 loop spans 17 amino acids. Looked up from germline, CDR1 is LNHDA and CDR2 is SQIVND (reference sequence). V dropped 3 bases and J dropped 0 bases, with 15 bases sitting between them. The CDR3 nucleotides are TGTGCCAGTAGTATCGTCAGCGTAGACAGCTCTGGAAACACCATATATTTT. It codes for CASSIVSVDSSGNTIYF.

The gene calls are TRBV6-6 and TRBJ1-1; D remains ambiguous. Germline CDR1 MNHNY, CDR2 SVGAGI (reference sequence). V was clipped by 6 bases and J by 3 bases, with 11 bases between them. This CDR3 has 13 amino acids. The CDR3 here is CASRGSSYTEAFF. In DNA form, the CDR3 reads TGTGCCAGCAGGGGATCGTCTTACACTGAAGCTTTCTTT.

This clone has just a few counts. The chain uses TRBV6-1 and TRBJ2-7; 7 bases are shared with TRBD1. Unmatched junction bases numbered 21, after V lost 4 bases and J lost 3 bases. Germline V gives CDR1 MNHNS, CDR2 SASEGT. This CDR3 comprises 19 residues. The CDR3 sequence: CASSAKGGVVALRGYEQYF. CDR3 coding DNA: TGTGCCAGCAGTGCGAAAGGGGGCGTCGTGGCCCTACGGGGCTACGAGCAGTACTTC.

This sequence joins TRBV7-2 and TRBJ2-7, with D possibly TRBD2 on 5 matching bases. Trimming removed 5 bases from V and 0 bases from J, with 11 bases in between. Germline V gives CDR1 SGHTA, CDR2 FQGNSA. The CDR3 runs to 14 residues. The CDR3 sequence: CASSPRDSSYEQYF. CDR3 DNA: TGTGCCAGCAGCCCCCGGGATAGCTCCTACGAGCAGTACTTC.

The chain links TRBV27 to TRBJ2-5, with 11 positions matching TRBD2. The CDR3 is 16 residues long. Germline V CDR1 and CDR2: MNHEY, SMNVEV (reference sequence). The ends lost 5 bases at V and 7 bases at J; junction bases unmatched: 12. CDR3 nucleotides: TGTGCCAGCAGTCCCAGGACTAGCGGGCTCTCGGGGACCCAGTACTTC. Translating gives CASSPRTSGLSGTQYF.

The chain uses TRBV4-1 and TRBJ2-1, with 8 bases matching TRBD2. The CDR3 runs to 15 residues. The germline V gene encodes CDR1 MGHRA and CDR2 YSYEKL. The J segment lost 4 bases and the V segment lost 6 bases, leaving 8 bases of the junction unmatched. The CDR3 DNA sequence: TGCGCCAGCAGGCGACTGGGCGGGAGGTACAATGAGCAGTTCTTC. Protein: CASRRLGGRYNEQFF.

The chain links TRBV7-2 to TRBJ1-5; TRBD1 matches 8 bases. This CDR3 contains 15 residues. The trim removed 5 bases at V and 2 bases at J, leaving 5 bases unmatched. From germline, CDR1 is SGHTA and CDR2 FQGNSA. The CDR3 region is CASSPQTGGNQPQHF. The CDR3 bases are TGTGCCAGCAGCCCTCAGACAGGGGGCAATCAGCCCCAGCATTTT.

The chain recombines TRBV18 with TRBJ1-1; the match to TRBD1 covers 9 bases. Germline loops: CDR1 KGHSH, CDR2 LQKENI. Trimming at V came to 6 bases and at J to 1 base, leaving 12 bases not matched to a gene. The length of the CDR3 is 17 residues. The CDR3 DNA reads TGTGCCAGCTCTCTAGCCGGGACAGGGTCCCCGAACACTGAAGCTTTCTTT. Translating gives CASSLAGTGSPNTEAFF.

The chain is built from TRBV9 and TRBJ2-3; TRBD2 agrees at 8 bases. The V gene end was trimmed by 3 bases and the J gene end by 0 bases; junction bases not matched to a gene: 3. The CDR3 has 15 amino acids. From germline, CDR1 is SGDLS and CDR2 YYNGEE. CDR3 protein: CASSATSGSTDTQYF. The CDR3 DNA reads TGTGCCAGCAGCGCAACTAGCGGTAGCACAGATACGCAGTATTTT. The full variable domain, its missing parts supplied by reference TRBV9 and TRBJ2-3, is DSGVTQTPKHLITATGQRVTLRCSPRSGDLSVYWYQQSLDQGLQFLIQYYNGEERAKGNILERFSAQQFPDLHSELNLSSLELGDSALYFCASSATSGSTDTQYFGPGTRLTVL.

The J gene is TRBJ1-1, the V gene TRBV28; D gene ambiguous. Germline V CDR1 and CDR2: MDHEN, SYDVKM. The CDR3 loop spans 14 amino acids. The V end was cut by 10 bases, the J end by 5 bases, with 20 bases between. The CDR3 bases are TGTGCCATTAAATTAGCTTTCGGTCAGACTGAAGCTTTCTTT. Translated: CAIKLAFGQTEAFF.

The chain uses TRBV2 and TRBJ1-3; D gene uncertain. The germline V gene encodes CDR1 SNHLY and CDR2 FYNNEI. V lost 8 bases, J lost 3 bases, and 8 bases lay in between. This CDR3 is built from 12 residues. The DNA of the CDR3 is TGTGCCAGCCTCCGTGATGGAAACACCATATATTTT. It encodes CASLRDGNTIYF.

The J gene is TRBJ1-2, the V gene TRBV18, with TRBD1 identical over 7 bases. This CDR3 has 15 amino acids. The J segment lost 0 bases and the V segment lost 2 bases, leaving 3 bases of the junction unmatched. The germline CDR1 and CDR2 sequences are KGHSH and LQKENI. CDR3 sequence: CASSPEQGPNYGYTF. CDR3 sequence (DNA): TGTGCCAGCTCACCAGAACAGGGGCCTAACTATGGCTACACCTTC.

The chain uses TRBV6-2 or TRBV6-3 and TRBJ1-2; maybe TRBD1 (5 bases). Germline loops: CDR1 MNHEY, CDR2 SVGEGT. The CDR3 runs 13 residues. Trimming left V 2 bases short and J 6 bases short, with 10 bases between. The CDR3 reads CASSYQGHHGYTF. Written as DNA, the CDR3 is TGTGCCAGCAGTTACCAAGGACACCATGGCTACACCTTC.

The chain employs TRBV5-8 and TRBJ1-5; D possibly corresponds to TRBD1 (6 bases). V was trimmed by 0 bases and J by 1 base, leaving 8 bases between them. This CDR3 has 15 amino acids. CDR1 SGHTS and CDR2 YDEGEE come from the germline V gene. Here the CDR3 reads CASSLGGASNQPQHF. CDR3 nucleotide sequence: TGTGCCAGCAGCTTGGGGGGGGCCAGCAATCAGCCCCAGCATTTT.

This clone was seen just once. The chain couples TRBV9 to TRBJ2-7; 8 positions match TRBD1. J lost 3 bases, V lost 0 bases, and 2 bases had no gene match. CDR3 length equals 14 residues. CDR1 and CDR2 from the germline V gene are SGDLS and YYNGEE. Here the CDR3 DNA reads TGTGCCAGCAGCGTAGGTGGACAGGGCTACGAGCAGTACTTC. This sequence encodes CASSVGGQGYEQYF.

This chain connects TRBV20-1 to TRBJ2-1; D is perhaps TRBD2 (6 bases). The CDR3 is made up of 15 amino acids. Trimming removed 3 bases at V and 4 bases at J, with 16 bases between. Germline V gene sequence: CDR1 DFQATT, CDR2 SNEGSKA (reference sequence). The CDR3 is CSASPPSGLYNEQFF. The CDR3 DNA sequence: TGCAGTGCTAGTCCTCCCAGCGGGCTGTACAATGAGCAGTTCTTC.

This chain connects TRBV7-9 to TRBJ1-4; D is unclear. The germline CDR1 and CDR2 sequences are SEHNR and FQNEAQ (reference sequence). V lost 0 bases and J 5 bases, leaving 13 bases between the germline ends. This CDR3 spans 16 amino acids. The DNA of the CDR3 is TGTGCCAGCAGCTTAGCGTCGGTAGCTCTAAATGAAAAACTGTTTTTT. It is translated as CASSLASVALNEKLFF.

V usage is TRBV18 and J usage is TRBJ1-1; no definite D call. V lost 5 bases and J 4 bases, leaving 11 bases between the germline ends. Germline values: CDR1 KGHSH, CDR2 LQKENI. This CDR3 region has 13 residues. As DNA, the CDR3 is TGTGCCAGCTCAGTCGACATTTCCACTGAAGCTTTCTTT. Encoded protein: CASSVDISTEAFF.

V and J are TRBV11-2 and TRBJ2-7, with D unresolved. This CDR3 is 14 amino acids long. Trimming stripped 0 bases from V and 3 bases from J, with 9 bases between. Germline V gene data show CDR1 as SGHAT and CDR2 as FQNNGV. The CDR3 DNA reads TGTGCCAGCAGCTTAGATGTCAGAGTCTACGAGCAGTACTTC. Its translation: CASSLDVRVYEQYF. Variable domain in full (rest from reference TRBV11-2 and TRBJ2-7): EAGVAQSPRYKIIEKRQSVAFWCNPISGHATLYWYQQILGQGPKLLIQFQNNGVVDDSQLPKDRFSAERLKGVDSTLKIQPAKLEDSAVYLCASSLDVRVYEQYFGPGTRLTVT.

For the CDR3, the DNA is TGTGCCAGTAACCCCGCCGGGATATCCTACCATCAGCCCCAGCATTTT. Protein: CASNPAGISYHQPQHF. The V call is TRBV19, the J call TRBJ1-5; D is undetermined. From germline, CDR1 is LNHDA and CDR2 SQIVND (reference sequence). CDR3 length: 16 residues. V was clipped by 7 bases and J by 5 bases, with 21 bases between them.

Worth noting for this clone: Relative to the germline gene, one junction end is altered; a read error may explain this. V is TRBV28 and J is TRBJ1-2; unclear D gene. The CDR3 sequence is 9 residues long. Germline-derived CDR1 and CDR2 are MDHEN and SYDVKM. CDR3: CASSPGPFF. The DNA of the CDR3 is TGTGCCAGCAGCCCAGGCCCTTTCTTC.